This T cell receptor (beta chain) appears in the sequencing data of a study of patients and donors after allogeneic stem cell transplantation. CDR3 length: 14 amino acids. V gave up 0 bases and J gave up 7 bases, with 10 bases separating them. Germline V gene sequence: CDR1 SGHRS, CDR2 YFSETQ. This clonotype appeared a few times. Via MiXCR, TCRdb re-called the RT-PCR reads, giving one row per CDR3 protein. The sample has about 4,200 distinct CDR3 sequences; around 17% are singletons. The gene calls are TRBV5-1 and TRBJ2-2; tentative D call: TRBD2 (6 bases). This clonotype was sampled from a human donor who was either an allogeneic HSCT recipient or a stem cell or donor lymphocyte infusion donor (not recorded which). It is not recorded whose cells these are; they may come from a transplant donor. The sample consisted of blood, either unsorted or a sorted T cell fraction (not recorded which). Here the CDR3 reads CASSLAQGGGELFF. The CDR3 nucleotides read TGCGCCAGCAGCTTGGCCCAGGGAGGCGGGGAGCTGTTTTTT.